Listed here are 30 T cell receptor beta chains from one sample, sequenced in a study of siplizumab effects on memory and regulatory T cells. Some clones are missing from TCRdb's copy, which holds only in-frame ones; the method was immunoSEQ multiplex PCR. Here the sample spans more than 75,000 clones, approximately 93% being singletons. Sequencing was done on a sample of CD8+ T cells sorted from blood. All receptors derive from a human donor in good health.

The chain joins TRBV13 to TRBJ2-2, with D perhaps matching TRBD1 (6 bases). V was pared by 6 bases and J by 3 bases, with 11 bases between. The CDR3 contains 14 residues. Germline CDR1 PRHDT, CDR2 FYEKMQ (reference sequence). The chain's CDR3 is CASSSGAYTGELFF. CDR3 DNA sequence: TGTGCCAGCAGTTCAGGGGCCTACACCGGGGAGCTGTTTTTT. Supplemented by reference TRBV13 and TRBJ2-2, the full variable domain reads AAGVIQSPRHLIKEKRETATLKCYPIPRHDTVYWYQQGPGQDPQFLISFYEKMQSDKGSIPDRFSAQQFSDYHSELNMSSLELGDSALYFCASSSGAYTGELFFGEGSRLTVL.

This clone was picked up a small number of times. The chain is built from TRBV9 and TRBJ2-2; 8 nucleotides match TRBD2. Per the germline V gene, CDR1 is SGDLS and CDR2 is YYNGEE. The V segment lost 5 bases and the J segment 5 bases; nucleotides outside the gene matches: 11. This CDR3 is built from 16 residues. The chain's CDR3 is CASSDGIAGPTGELFF. CDR3 DNA sequence: TGTGCCAGCAGTGACGGGATAGCGGGACCGACCGGGGAGCTGTTTTTT.

Here the CDR3 DNA reads TGTGCCAGCAGCTTAGGGACTAGCTCCTACAATGAGCAGTTCTTC. It is translated as CASSLGTSSYNEQFF. This chain connects TRBV7-3 to TRBJ2-1, with 8 bases lining up with TRBD2. Germline V CDR1 and CDR2: SGHTA, FQGTGA. The CDR3 consists of 15 residues. The J segment lost 0 bases and the V segment lost 2 bases, leaving 0 bases of the junction unmatched.

The chain combines TRBV21-1 with TRBJ2-7; the DNA was not used to check the table's D call, TRBD2. TRBV21-1 counts as a pseudogene. The CDR3 has 11 residues. The CDR3 DNA is TGTGCCAGCAGCTTAAACTACGAGCAGTACTTC. This gives the protein CASSLNYEQYF.

CDR3 sequence: CASRGTGEKLFF. CDR3 DNA: TGTGCCAGCAGAGGTACCGGCGAAAAACTGTTTTTT. V and J are TRBV13 and TRBJ1-4, with D unclear. Germline CDR1 reads PRHDT; CDR2 reads FYEKMQ (reference sequence). The CDR3 runs to 12 residues. The V and J ends lost 6 bases and 8 bases respectively, with 10 bases between them.

This clone has only a few counts. This chain links TRBV19 with TRBJ1-1; 8 nucleotides align to TRBD1. The CDR3 is made up of 12 amino acids. Germline V gene sequence: CDR1 LNHDA, CDR2 SQIVND (reference sequence). J gave up 7 bases and V 7 bases, and 5 bases lay outside the gene matches. The CDR3 is CASTHRGNEAFF. For the CDR3, the DNA is TGTGCCAGTACCCACAGGGGGAATGAAGCTTTCTTT.

The chain uses TRBV6-1 and TRBJ1-5, with 11 bases fitting TRBD1. CDR1 MNHNS and CDR2 SASEGT come from the germline V gene. V dropped 10 bases and J dropped 7; count of bases not matched to a gene: 3. The CDR3 covers 12 residues. The CDR3 DNA reads TGTGCCACCTGGACAGGGGGCCAGCCCCAGCATTTT. This encodes CATWTGGQPQHF.

This clone was found once. The J gene is TRBJ2-2, the V gene TRBV5-1; no definite D call. The CDR3 loop spans 15 amino acids. Germline lookup yields CDR1 SGHRS and CDR2 YFSETQ. Trimming took 0 bases from V and 1 from J, leaving 7 bases between them. CDR3 DNA: TGCGCCAGCAGCTTGGTGGGCCAGAACACCGGGGAGCTGTTTTTT. It codes for CASSLVGQNTGELFF.

V and J are TRBV27 and TRBJ1-5; D is uncertain. The CDR3 sequence is 16 residues long. Germline lookup yields CDR1 MNHEY and CDR2 SMNVEV (reference sequence). V lost 5 bases to trimming and J lost 2 bases, with 16 bases between them. CDR3 amino acids: CASSPSVGLGNQPQHF. CDR3 DNA: TGTGCCAGCAGTCCGTCAGTGGGTCTGGGCAATCAGCCCCAGCATTTT.

This chain uses TRBV11-3 with TRBJ2-7; D is undetermined. Germline assignment: CDR1 SGHNT and CDR2 YENEEA. The CDR3 loop spans 13 amino acids. Between the trimmed V and J ends, which lost 1 base and 2 bases, there was a span of 6 bases. CDR3 DNA sequence: TGTGCCAGCAGCTTAGCATCCGCCTACGAGCAGTACTTC. It specifies CASSLASAYEQYF.

The chain has TRBV6-1 and TRBJ2-4; D is ambiguous. The V gene lost 3 bases and the J gene lost 0 bases, with 15 bases spanning the gap. The CDR3 is made up of 17 amino acids. CDR1 is MNHNS and CDR2 is SASEGT in the germline V gene. CDR3 DNA: TGTGCCAGCAGTGATAGCCGGGCTCAACTAGCCAAAAACATTCAGTACTTC. Encoded protein: CASSDSRAQLAKNIQYF.

This clone was counted a single time. The chain joins TRBV14 to TRBJ1-1; TRBD1 matches at 7 bases. With V trimmed by 4 bases and J by 0 bases, 2 bases remained unmatched. Germline CDR1 is SGHDN and CDR2 is FVKESK. CDR3 length: 14 amino acids. CDR3 sequence reads: CASSLGTVNTEAFF. The CDR3 DNA reads TGTGCCAGCAGCCTAGGGACAGTGAACACTGAAGCTTTCTTT.

The rearrangement joins TRBV6-6 to TRBJ2-2; possibly TRBD1 for D (5 bases). The CDR3 consists of 15 residues. Germline V lookup: CDR1 MNHNY, CDR2 SVGAGI (reference sequence). V lost 6 bases, J lost 2 bases, and 13 bases lay in between. The CDR3 sequence is CASRQTAANTGELFF. For the CDR3, the DNA is TGTGCCAGCAGACAGACAGCCGCTAACACCGGGGAGCTGTTTTTT.

Notes on this clone: One end of the junction is discordant with germline, which a read error may explain. V usage is TRBV7-8 and J usage is TRBJ2-3; 11 positions agree with TRBD2. CDR1 is SGHVS and CDR2 is FQNEAQ in the germline V gene. The CDR3 loop spans 15 amino acids. In DNA, the CDR3 is TGTGCCAGCAGATTAGCGGGAGGGAGCACAGATACGCAGTATTTT. This encodes CASRLAGGSTDTQYF.

This sequence joins TRBV27 and TRBJ1-2; 10 nucleotides line up with TRBD1. CDR1 is MNHEY and CDR2 is SMNVEV in the germline V gene (reference sequence). The CDR3 totals 15 residues. Trimming took 4 bases from V and 4 from J; bases not matched to a gene: 6. CDR3 bases: TGTGCCAGCAGTTCCCCGGGACAGGGGTTCTATGGCTACACCTTC. Translated: CASSSPGQGFYGYTF.

The chain has TRBV6-6 and TRBJ1-5; D perhaps matches TRBD1 (6 bases). V was cut by 6 bases and J by 1 base, with 10 bases left in between. The CDR3 has 14 amino acids. CDR1 is MNHNY, CDR2 SVGAGI, per germline (reference sequence). CDR3 nucleotide sequence: TGTGCCAGCAGCTGGACAGTGAGCAATCAGCCCCAGCATTTT. This translates into CASSWTVSNQPQHF.

The CDR3 coding sequence is TGTGCCAGCAGCACTGGGTTCGGGGGACCCCGATACGGGGAGACCCAGTACTTC. Translation gives CASSTGFGGPRYGETQYF. V and J are TRBV7-9 and TRBJ2-5, with a weak D call TRBD2 (6 bases). Per the germline V gene, CDR1 is SEHNR and CDR2 is FQNEAQ (reference sequence). The CDR3 spans 18 residues. The ends were cut back, 5 bases at V and 5 bases at J, with 27 bases in the middle. The whole variable domain, remainder taken from reference TRBV7-9 and TRBJ2-5, is DTGVSQNPRHKITKRGQNVTFRCDPISEHNRLYWYRQTLGQGPEFLTYFQNEAQLEKSRLLSDRFSAERPKGSFSTLEIQRTEQGDSAMYLCASSTGFGGPRYGETQYFGPGTRLLVL.

The chain joins TRBV10-3 to TRBJ2-2; D call uncertain. Germline CDR1 is ENHRY and CDR2 is SYGVKD. Trimming left V 4 bases short and J 0 bases short, with 6 bases between. The CDR3 has 14 residues. The CDR3 DNA reads as TGTGCCATCAGTGTGGGGTCGAACACCGGGGAGCTGTTTTTT. Translation: CAISVGSNTGELFF.

This chain joins TRBV4-1 and TRBJ2-3; TRBD2 aligns across 14 bases. Germline V lookup: CDR1 MGHRA, CDR2 YSYEKL. V was pared by 0 bases and J by 5 bases, with 1 base of the junction left unmatched. The CDR3 has 16 amino acids. CDR3 residues: CASSQETSGRGDTQYF. The CDR3 nucleotides read TGCGCCAGCAGCCAAGAGACTAGCGGGAGGGGAGATACGCAGTATTTT.

The chain links TRBV10-2 to TRBJ2-7; either TRBD1 or TRBD2 may fit D (7 bases each). V shed 2 bases and J shed 6 bases, with 11 bases lying between them. The CDR3 covers 13 residues. CDR1 and CDR2 from the germline V gene are WSHSY and SAAADI. CDR3 nucleotides: TGCGCCAGCAGTGAGGACAGGGAGGGCGAGCAGTACTTC. Residues: CASSEDREGEQYF.

Regarding this clone: The junction differs from germline at one of its ends, possibly a read error. This chain uses TRBV7-7 with TRBJ2-5; D may correspond to TRBD1 or TRBD2 (5 bases each). The CDR3 loop spans 15 amino acids. CDR1 and CDR2 from the germline V gene are SSHAT and FNYEAQ (reference sequence). DNA for the CDR3: TGTGCTAGCAGCCTTTTACTGGGACCCCAAGAGACCCAGTACTTC. This codes for CASSLLLGPQETQYF.

The V and J genes are TRBV11-3 and TRBJ2-1, with 10 nucleotides matching TRBD2. This CDR3 region has 17 residues. V trimming: 5 bases; J trimming: 5 bases; junction bases outside the gene matches: 12. The germline V gene encodes CDR1 SGHNT and CDR2 YENEEA. The CDR3 reads CASSRRPGLARDNEQFF. The CDR3 nucleotides are TGTGCCAGCAGCCGTAGGCCGGGACTAGCGAGAGACAATGAGCAGTTCTTC.

The rearrangement uses TRBV11-3 and TRBJ2-7; TRBD2 matches at 9 bases. Germline V gene data show CDR1 as SGHNT and CDR2 as YENEEA. V lost 1 base to trimming and J lost 2 bases; unmatched junction nucleotides: 9. CDR3 length equals 17 residues. The CDR3 here is CASSLGVQREAPYEQYF. Written as DNA, the CDR3 is TGTGCCAGCAGCTTAGGGGTCCAGCGGGAGGCGCCCTACGAGCAGTACTTC. Supplemented by reference TRBV11-3 and TRBJ2-7, the full variable domain reads EAGVVQSPRYKIIEKKQPVAFWCNPISGHNTLYWYLQNLGQGPELLIRYENEEAVDDSQLPKDRFSAERLKGVDSTLKIQPAELGDSAVYLCASSLGVQREAPYEQYFGPGTRLTVT.

V gene TRBV2 combines with J gene TRBJ1-4; 11 nucleotides agree with TRBD1. Losses at the gene ends were 6 bases for V and 3 bases for J; bases not matched to a gene: 15. Per the germline V gene, CDR1 is SNHLY and CDR2 is FYNNEI. The CDR3 has 19 amino acids. As DNA, the CDR3 is TGTGCCAGCAGAGATTCTGGACAGGGGGCGCATATCCCTAATGAAAAACTGTTTTTT. This sequence encodes CASRDSGQGAHIPNEKLFF.

The chain links TRBV7-2 to TRBJ2-7; maybe TRBD1 (5 bases). Per the germline V gene, CDR1 is SGHTA and CDR2 is FQGNSA. The CDR3 loop spans 15 amino acids. V was pared by 2 bases and J by 2 bases, with 13 bases between. The CDR3 reads CASSLRLGLTYEQYF. The CDR3 bases are TGTGCCAGCAGCTTAAGGTTGGGGCTTACCTACGAGCAGTACTTC. The variable domain in full, completed from reference TRBV7-2 and TRBJ2-7, reads GAGVSQSPSNKVTEKGKDVELRCDPISGHTALYWYRQSLGQGLEFLIYFQGNSAPDKSGLPSDRFSAERTGGSVSTLTIQRTQQEDSAVYLCASSLRLGLTYEQYFGPGTRLTVT.

The chain has TRBV6-1 and TRBJ2-1, with 11 bases identical to TRBD2. J gave up 4 bases and V 2 bases, and 7 bases lay outside the gene matches. The CDR3 spans 17 residues. In germline, CDR1 is MNHNS, CDR2 SASEGT. This chain's CDR3 is CASSERASGGLYNEQFF. The CDR3, as DNA: TGTGCCAGCAGTGAAAGGGCTAGCGGGGGGCTATACAATGAGCAGTTCTTC.

This clone was seen once. The V gene is TRBV5-1, the J gene TRBJ1-1, with 7 bases matching TRBD1. CDR3 size: 15 residues. Germline V gene sequence: CDR1 SGHRS, CDR2 YFSETQ. J lost 0 bases, V lost 5 bases, and 7 bases had no gene match. The chain's CDR3 is CASRFLQGMNTEAFF. In DNA, the CDR3 is TGCGCCAGCAGGTTCCTACAGGGGATGAACACTGAAGCTTTCTTT.

The chain couples TRBV5-8 to TRBJ2-1; a weak D match, TRBD2 (6 bases). The CDR3 covers 15 residues. Trimming stripped 5 bases from V and 1 base from J, with 13 bases between. Germline CDR1 is SGHTS and CDR2 is YDEGEE. The CDR3 is CASRDGSGSYNEQFF. As DNA, the CDR3 is TGTGCCAGCAGGGACGGGAGTGGGTCCTACAATGAGCAGTTCTTC.

The genes are TRBV9 and TRBJ2-7; either TRBD1 or TRBD2 may fit D (5 bases each). This CDR3 comprises 13 residues. CDR1 SGDLS and CDR2 YYNGEE come from the germline V gene. V was clipped by 4 bases and J by 7 bases, with 15 bases between them. As DNA, the CDR3 is TGTGCCAGCAGCCCGGGGACGGGCGGAGAGCAGTACTTC. Amino acid sequence: CASSPGTGGEQYF.

The CDR3 spells CASSLPPGRQGVKYEQYF. The CDR3 nucleotides read TGTGCCAGCAGCCTCCCCCCAGGACGACAGGGGGTAAAATACGAGCAGTACTTC. The chain joins TRBV7-8 to TRBJ2-7; 9 bases map to TRBD1. The J segment lost 4 bases and the V segment lost 5 bases, leaving 18 bases of the junction unmatched. The CDR3 is 18 residues long. Germline V lookup: CDR1 SGHVS, CDR2 FQNEAQ.